This record looks at one T cell receptor (beta chain) sequence and its context. These data are taken from a study of OX40 agonist ivuxolimab in advanced cancers. Germline CDR1 is LGHNA and CDR2 is YSLEER. The CDR3 spans 17 residues. Germline trimming cut 0 bases from V and 1 base from J; bases unmatched to any gene: 6. Only in-frame clones appear in the TCRdb table, and some are missing; sequencing was by immunoSEQ multiplex PCR. The repertoire holds about 74,000 clones, with about 89% as singletons. This clonotype originated in an adult with an advanced solid tumor such as melanoma, head and neck, liver or kidney cancer. This sample comprised CD4+ or CD8+ T cells sorted from blood, obtained in a trial of the OX40 agonist ivuxolimab. J is TRBJ2-7 and V is TRBV4-3; the match to TRBD1 covers 10 bases. Here the CDR3 reads CASSQDFSGQGSYEQYF. The DNA for the CDR3 is TGCGCCAGCAGCCAAGATTTTTCGGGACAGGGGTCCTACGAGCAGTACTTC.